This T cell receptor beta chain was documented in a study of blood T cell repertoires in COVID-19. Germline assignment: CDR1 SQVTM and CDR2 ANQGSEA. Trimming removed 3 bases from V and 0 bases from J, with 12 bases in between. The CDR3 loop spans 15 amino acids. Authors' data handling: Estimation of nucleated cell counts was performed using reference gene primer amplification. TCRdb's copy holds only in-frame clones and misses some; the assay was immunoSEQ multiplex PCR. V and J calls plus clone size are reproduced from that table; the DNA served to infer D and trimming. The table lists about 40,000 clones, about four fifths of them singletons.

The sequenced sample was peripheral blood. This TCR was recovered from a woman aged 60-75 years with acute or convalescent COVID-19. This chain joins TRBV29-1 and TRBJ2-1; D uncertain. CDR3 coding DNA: TGCAGCGTTGAGAGGCGGCCGAGCTCCTACAATGAGCAGTTCTTC. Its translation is CSVERRPSSYNEQFF.